Shown below are 8 T cell receptor beta chains from a single sample sequenced in a study of regulatory and conventional T cells in RAG deficiency. Blood CD4+ CD25-low CD127-high conventional T cells supplied the genomic DNA template. Repertoires were generated with immunoSEQ multiplex PCR, while TCRdb's copy carries only in-frame clones and drops some. The sample shows more than 40,000 clones, 90% of them seen only once. In addition, the sample was reused for a study of regulatory T cells. That paper adds: Amplification used 52 TRBV primers and 13 TRBJ primers.

The material sequenced was CD4+ effector T cells sorted from blood. These receptor sequences come from a human donor in good health.

This clone was seen only a few times. The chain carries TRBV7-9 and TRBJ1-1; D is uncertain. The germline gives CDR1 SEHNR, CDR2 FQNEAQ (reference sequence). The CDR3 extends over 13 amino acids. Trimming shortened V by 3 bases and J by 3 bases, and 8 bases separated the two germline ends. CDR3 DNA sequence: TGTGCCAGCAGCTTTAATAGGGACACTGAAGCTTTCTTT. Translation gives CASSFNRDTEAFF.

V usage is TRBV6-5 and J usage is TRBJ1-6, with a weak D call TRBD1 (5 bases). There are 13 residues in the CDR3. Trimming took off 8 bases at V and 6 bases at J, with 11 bases between the two ends. Germline CDR1 is MNHEY and CDR2 is SVGAGI. Here the CDR3 reads CASYPGTNSPLHF. CDR3 DNA: TGTGCCAGCTATCCGGGGACTAATTCACCCCTCCACTTT.

The J gene is TRBJ2-5, the V gene TRBV29-1; TRBD1 aligns across 11 bases. V was pared by 8 bases and J by 7 bases, with 3 bases of the junction left unmatched. The CDR3 extends over 11 amino acids. Per the germline V gene, CDR1 is SQVTM and CDR2 is ANQGSEA. The CDR3 reads CSPGTGGTQYF. The DNA of the CDR3 is TGCAGCCCGGGGACAGGGGGGACCCAGTACTTC.

The chain employs TRBV28 and TRBJ2-5; the D gene is possibly TRBD1 (6 bases). V shed 6 bases and J shed 3 bases, with 14 bases lying between them. Germline V gene data show CDR1 as MDHEN and CDR2 as SYDVKM. This CDR3 has 14 amino acids. The CDR3 reads CASREWDTKETQYF. The CDR3 nucleotides read TGTGCCAGCAGGGAATGGGACACAAAAGAGACCCAGTACTTC.

Concerning this clone itself: An end of the junction differs from the germline gene, which may be a read error. The chain employs TRBV6-1 and TRBJ2-1, with D maybe TRBD1 (5 bases). The CDR3 loop spans 11 amino acids. Per germline, CDR1 MNHNS and CDR2 SASEGT. In DNA, the CDR3 is TGTGCCAGTACAGGTCTTAATGGGCAGTTCTTC. This sequence encodes CASTGLNGQFF.

This chain uses TRBV7-8 with TRBJ1-2, with 10 bases fitting TRBD1. This CDR3 comprises 16 residues. V gave up 1 base and J gave up 1 base; unmatched junction bases: 3. Germline assignment: CDR1 SGHVS and CDR2 FQNEAQ. The chain's CDR3 is CASSLVWDRGNYGYTF. For the CDR3, the DNA is TGTGCCAGCAGCTTAGTTTGGGACAGGGGTAACTATGGCTACACCTTC. Together with reference TRBV7-8 and TRBJ1-2, the CDR3 gives the full variable domain: GAGVSQSPRYKVAKRGQDVALRCDPISGHVSLFWYQQALGQGPEFLTYFQNEAQLDKSGLPSDRFFAERPEGSVSTLKIQRTQQEDSAVYLCASSLVWDRGNYGYTFGSGTRLTVV.

The chain recombines TRBV5-1 with TRBJ2-5, with a tentative D call TRBD1 (6 bases). The length of the CDR3 is 13 residues. Germline V gene sequence: CDR1 SGHRS, CDR2 YFSETQ. Trimming took off 5 bases at V and 2 bases at J, with 10 bases between the two ends. The CDR3 DNA follows: TGCGCCAGCAGAGAGACAGGACAAGAGACCCAGTACTTC. Amino acids: CASRETGQETQYF.

This clone was recorded a few times. This rearrangement joins TRBV19 to TRBJ2-1; D call uncertain. CDR3 length: 11 residues. Trimming stripped 6 bases from V and 4 bases from J, with 4 bases between. Per the germline V gene, CDR1 is LNHDA and CDR2 is SQIVND (reference sequence). The CDR3 bases are TGTGCCAGTAGGCTTTACAATGAGCAGTTCTTC. Protein product: CASRLYNEQFF.